This paragraph covers one TCR beta chain sequence. Antigen specificity is unknown. Caucasian adults living in Nashville, Tennessee, provided all samples. The investigators split CD4+ cells into a CD45RA+ naive subset and a CD45RA-negative memory subset. This entry belongs to a study of shared clonotypes between healthy human individuals. General study points: A generally larger estimated richness was seen in naive subsets than in memory subsets.

CDR1 is SGHRS, CDR2 YFSETQ, per germline. Trimming cost V 0 bases and J 6 bases; bases outside gene matches: 8. This CDR3 has 15 amino acids. Across several immunoSEQ plates, the genomic DNA of each subset was split evenly. TCRdb's table, derived via immunoSEQ multiplex PCR, lists solely in-frame clones and lacks some. The sample shows 1.4 million or so clones, approximately 98.5% of them seen only once. This chain uses TRBV5-1 with TRBJ2-7, with TRBD1 matching 8 bases. This TCR derives from a man aged 25-45 years in good health. Sample: naive CD4+ T cells sorted from blood. The subset denotes: CD45RA+ positively selected. The CDR3 region is CASSLGSGGTSEQYF. CDR3 nucleotide sequence: TGCGCCAGCAGCTTGGGCTCAGGGGGCACAAGCGAGCAGTACTTC.